These T cell receptor beta chains were read from a single sample in a study of blood T cell repertoires in COVID-19. TCRdb's table, derived via immunoSEQ multiplex PCR, lists solely in-frame clones and lacks some. The top ten hold roughly 16% of the sample, which has more than 100,000 clones, 80% seen once. What was sequenced was peripheral blood. These receptors came from a man aged 60 to 69 with active or convalescent COVID-19. Both conserved end residues are part of each CDR3. The D gene is left open where the match is weak. Expanded clones are given a class, and other clones once, few, many or no size at all.

clone size: .; V gene: TRBV5-6; D gene: .; J gene: TRBJ2-3; CDR3 protein: CASSLITGTTDTQYF
clone size: .; V gene: TRBV7-2; D gene: TRBD2; J gene: TRBJ2-7; CDR3 protein: CASSLSGNHEGEQYF
clone size: .; V gene: TRBV28; D gene: TRBD1; J gene: TRBJ2-1; CDR3 protein: CASRGQGRNEQFF
clone size: .; V gene: TRBV30; D gene: TRBD1; J gene: TRBJ2-7; CDR3 protein: CAWNRGQSSEQYF
clone size: once; V gene: TRBV27; D gene: TRBD1; J gene: TRBJ1-2; CDR3 protein: CASRRQGRYYGYTF
clone size: once; V gene: TRBV7-3; D gene: TRBD1; J gene: TRBJ2-3; CDR3 protein: CASSSTGQLTDTQYF
clone size: .; V gene: TRBV28; D gene: TRBD2; J gene: TRBJ2-7; CDR3 protein: CASSLEREAIYEQYF
clone size: .; V gene: TRBV28; D gene: TRBD2; J gene: TRBJ2-7; CDR3 protein: CASIRASGGSYEQYF
clone size: few; V gene: TRBV7-2; D gene: TRBD2; J gene: TRBJ2-1; CDR3 protein: CASSIQLAGGNEQFF
clone size: once; V gene: TRBV23-1; D gene: .; J gene: TRBJ1-6; CDR3 protein: CASSWASPLHF
clone size: .; V gene: TRBV7-8; D gene: .; J gene: TRBJ2-2; CDR3 protein: CASNRPRTGELFF
clone size: .; V gene: TRBV6-2/TRBV6-3; D gene: .; J gene: TRBJ1-2; CDR3 protein: CASSYSLDSINYGYTF
clone size: .; V gene: TRBV28; D gene: .; J gene: TRBJ2-7; CDR3 protein: CASTGVLEQYF
clone size: few; V gene: TRBV7-2; D gene: TRBD1; J gene: TRBJ2-7; CDR3 protein: CASSQRTGPYEQYF
clone size: .; V gene: TRBV29-1; D gene: .; J gene: TRBJ2-5; CDR3 protein: CSAVLVGETQYF
clone size: .; V gene: TRBV11-2; D gene: TRBD2; J gene: TRBJ2-5; CDR3 protein: CASSAPGLAGRLGTQYF
clone size: .; V gene: TRBV5-6; D gene: .; J gene: TRBJ1-1; CDR3 protein: CASSLGDTEAFF
clone size: once; V gene: TRBV5-5; D gene: TRBD2; J gene: TRBJ2-1; CDR3 protein: CASSLFQAGVGVF
clone size: .; V gene: TRBV7-2; D gene: TRBD2; J gene: TRBJ2-1; CDR3 protein: CASSQTSGGYNEQFF
clone size: .; V gene: TRBV19; D gene: TRBD1; J gene: TRBJ2-3; CDR3 protein: CASTRGWQGATDTQYF
clone size: .; V gene: TRBV29-1; D gene: .; J gene: TRBJ2-7; CDR3 protein: CSVRQRSHEQYF
clone size: .; V gene: TRBV19; D gene: .; J gene: TRBJ1-1; CDR3 protein: CASKKTGGADEAFF
clone size: few; V gene: TRBV6-1; D gene: .; J gene: TRBJ1-6; CDR3 protein: CASSEPGNSPLHF
clone size: .; V gene: TRBV19; D gene: .; J gene: TRBJ2-7; CDR3 protein: CASSIDGNEQYF
clone size: .; V gene: TRBV7-2; D gene: TRBD2; J gene: TRBJ2-1; CDR3 protein: CASSSGLAGGTEQFF
clone size: .; V gene: TRBV25-1; D gene: TRBD2; J gene: TRBJ2-1; CDR3 protein: CASSALGGRMDNEQFF
clone size: .; V gene: TRBV2; D gene: .; J gene: TRBJ2-7; CDR3 protein: CASSELGFEGEQYF
clone size: .; V gene: TRBV9; D gene: TRBD1; J gene: TRBJ1-6; CDR3 protein: CASSPRDRGVNNSPLHF
clone size: .; V gene: TRBV9; D gene: TRBD1; J gene: TRBJ1-1; CDR3 protein: CASSLEPGQGTEAFF
clone size: .; V gene: TRBV19; D gene: .; J gene: TRBJ1-1; CDR3 protein: CASSVTGLPEAFF
clone size: .; V gene: TRBV10-3; D gene: .; J gene: TRBJ1-3; CDR3 protein: CAISMGRSGNTIYF
clone size: .; V gene: TRBV7-2; D gene: .; J gene: TRBJ2-1; CDR3 protein: CASSLVGVRGNEQFF
clone size: .; V gene: TRBV5-4; D gene: TRBD2; J gene: TRBJ2-1; CDR3 protein: CASRLSSGPFNEQFF
clone size: few; V gene: TRBV5-1; D gene: .; J gene: TRBJ2-3; CDR3 protein: CASSLILSTDTQYF
clone size: .; V gene: TRBV4-1; D gene: TRBD1; J gene: TRBJ1-5; CDR3 protein: CASSHHGQGAAQPQHF
clone size: .; V gene: TRBV7-9; D gene: .; J gene: TRBJ1-1; CDR3 protein: CASSLESTEAFF
clone size: .; V gene: TRBV15; D gene: TRBD2; J gene: TRBJ2-7; CDR3 protein: CATSRDLETSGKFYEQYF
clone size: .; V gene: TRBV29-1; D gene: .; J gene: TRBJ2-2; CDR3 protein: CSVEGAGSNTGELFF
clone size: .; V gene: TRBV4-3; D gene: TRBD2; J gene: TRBJ2-5; CDR3 protein: CASSQSTSGRGETQYF
clone size: .; V gene: TRBV5-3; D gene: TRBD1; J gene: TRBJ2-7; CDR3 protein: CARRPQGASSYEQYF
clone size: .; V gene: TRBV27; D gene: TRBD2; J gene: TRBJ2-7; CDR3 protein: CASSHVRGTSVYEQYF
clone size: .; V gene: TRBV19; D gene: TRBD1; J gene: TRBJ1-2; CDR3 protein: CASTQGRTGVGSYGYTF
clone size: .; V gene: TRBV18; D gene: .; J gene: TRBJ2-7; CDR3 protein: CASSPPDGWATAGEQYF